This T cell receptor (beta chain) originates from a study of neurological immune-mediated disorders. Findings and caveats of the study: Phylogenetic grouping put 18 of 34 multiple sclerosis patients' repertoires into one related-CDR3 cluster, a possible signature.

TCRdb independently ran MiXCR on the 5' RACE reads; one entry per CDR3 protein. The repertoire holds 20,000 to 30,000 distinct CDR3 sequences, with almost 2.5% as singletons. This clonotype was detected ten times or more. Its matching antigen is unknown. The CDR3 spans 15 residues. The V and J ends lost 1 base and 0 bases respectively, with 12 bases between them. The germline V gene encodes CDR1 DFQATT and CDR2 SNEGSKA (reference sequence). The clonotype originates from a woman between 50 and 59 years old with multiple sclerosis. The V and J genes are TRBV20-1 and TRBJ1-1, with D possibly being TRBD1 (5 bases). The source material was PBMCs. In nucleotides, the CDR3 is TGCAGTGCTAGAGGGGGCGCTCGGTTGAACACTGAAGCTTTCTTT. The encoded protein is CSARGGARLNTEAFF.